This T cell receptor (beta chain) was observed in a study of blood T cell repertoires in COVID-19. Study information: Sites across the United States, Italy and Spain contributed samples from acute and convalescent COVID-19. Sources were T cells, B-cell-depleted T cells, or PBMCs; the material itself was cDNA or gDNA.

The method was immunoSEQ multiplex PCR; TCRdb's version includes in-frame clones alone and lacks a portion of them. The data show over 300,000 clones, 90% seen once. V lost 5 bases and J 1 base, leaving 7 bases between the germline ends. CDR3 length: 13 amino acids. Germline CDR1 reads MNHEY; CDR2 reads SMNVEV (reference sequence). Sequenced: peripheral blood. The V and J genes are TRBV27 and TRBJ2-3; D is possibly TRBD1 (5 bases). This receptor was identified in a man younger than 35 with active or convalescent COVID-19. The CDR3 protein is CASSATGTDTQYF. The CDR3 nucleotides are TGTGCCAGCAGTGCGACAGGCACAGATACGCAGTATTTT.